This entry concerns a single T cell receptor beta chain. The V gene end was trimmed by 5 bases and the J gene end by 6 bases; junction bases not matched to a gene: 1. The CDR3 covers 11 residues. Germline loops: CDR1 DFQATT, CDR2 SNEGSKA (reference sequence). This record comes from a study of T cell changes during pregnancy in multiple sclerosis. The method was immunoSEQ multiplex PCR; TCRdb's version includes in-frame clones alone and lacks a portion of them. The sample consists of 50,000 or so clones, just over 90% of them appearing once. This TCR derives from a female donor with multiple sclerosis, enrolled in a pregnancy study. Source: CD4+ T cells from peripheral blood mononuclear cells, taken before pregnancy. The chain uses TRBV20-1 and TRBJ2-7, with 10 bases fitting TRBD2. The CDR3 region is CSAASGSEQYF. CDR3 DNA sequence: TGCAGTGCTGCTAGCGGGAGCGAGCAGTACTTC.